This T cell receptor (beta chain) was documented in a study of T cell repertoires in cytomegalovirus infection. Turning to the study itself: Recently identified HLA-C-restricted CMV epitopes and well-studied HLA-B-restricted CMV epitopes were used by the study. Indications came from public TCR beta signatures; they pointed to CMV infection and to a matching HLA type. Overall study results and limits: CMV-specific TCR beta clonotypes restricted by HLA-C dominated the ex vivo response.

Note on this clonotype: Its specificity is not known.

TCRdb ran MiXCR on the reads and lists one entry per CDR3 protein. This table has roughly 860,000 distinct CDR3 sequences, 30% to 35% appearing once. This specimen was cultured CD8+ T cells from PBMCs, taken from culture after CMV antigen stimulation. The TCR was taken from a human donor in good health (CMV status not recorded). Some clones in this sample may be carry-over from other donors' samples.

The CDR3 loop is CSVEDGGVFTDTQYF. DNA for the CDR3: TGCAGCGTTGAAGACGGTGGAGTCTTCACAGATACGCAGTATTTT. The chain recombines TRBV29-1 with TRBJ2-3; D unclear. Germline V lookup: CDR1 SQVTM, CDR2 ANQGSEA. V was trimmed by 0 bases and J by 2 bases, leaving 12 bases between them. The CDR3 is 15 amino acids.